This entry concerns a single T cell receptor (beta chain). Its specificity is unknown. The read terminates 3 residues before the CDR3 end, so the remaining end is supplied by the germline J gene. TCR beta CDR3 amplified by multiplex PCR from roughly 1,100 ng genomic DNA. TCRdb keeps only in-frame clones here, not all; method: immunoSEQ multiplex PCR. In total, the table holds 40,000 or so clones. CDR3 length: 14 residues. The V gene's germline CDR1 is SGHTA and CDR2 FQGNSA. The V and J ends lost 8 bases and 0 bases respectively, with 12 bases between them. These data belong to a study of T cells in women clearing cervical HPV infection. Overall study results and limits: Repertoire richness, not evenness, was significantly elevated in CIN3+ cases versus controls. TRBV6-7 relative abundance averaged roughly 0.099% in cases and about 0.17% in controls.

Each participant carried one incident cervical HPV16 infection only. This TCR came from a woman between 18 and 75 years old with a cervical HPV16 infection that either progressed to CIN3+ or cleared (not recorded which). Sequences were obtained from blood buffy coat. This chain uses TRBV7-2 with TRBJ2-3, with unresolved D. The part of the CDR3 DNA that was read is TGTGCCAGCGGCCCGGGTTCTAGCACAGATACG. This encodes CASGPGSSTDT. The CDR3 in its entirety is CASGPGSSTDTQYF.